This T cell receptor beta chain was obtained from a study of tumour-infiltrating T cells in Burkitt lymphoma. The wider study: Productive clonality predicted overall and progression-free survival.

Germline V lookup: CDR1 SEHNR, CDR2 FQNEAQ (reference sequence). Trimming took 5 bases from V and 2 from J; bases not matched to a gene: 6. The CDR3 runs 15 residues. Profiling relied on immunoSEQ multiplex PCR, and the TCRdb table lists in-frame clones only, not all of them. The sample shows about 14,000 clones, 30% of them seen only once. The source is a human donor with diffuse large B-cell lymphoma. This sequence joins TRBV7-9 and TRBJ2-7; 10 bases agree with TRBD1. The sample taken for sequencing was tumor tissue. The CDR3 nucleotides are TGTGCCAGCAGCGCGACAGGGGGCAGGCCCTACGAGCAGTACTTC. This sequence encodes CASSATGGRPYEQYF.